This entry features one T cell receptor beta chain sequence. What it recognizes is unknown. This entry is derived from a study of Ad26.COV2.S vaccination and SARS-CoV-2 variants. Study-level background: Once, or twice with 56 days between doses, Ad26.COV2.S was given intramuscularly.

J lost 4 bases, V lost 4 bases, and 4 bases had no gene match. This CDR3 is 14 amino acids long. CDR1 is MDHEN and CDR2 is SYDVKM in the germline V gene. Study-wide results and caveats: People given the vaccine had a wider spike-specific TCR breadth than placebo recipients did. Vaccine and placebo groups showed comparable non-spike TCR breadth. The analyses of TCR breadth and depth may have understated the size of total T cell responses.

Treatment described: 15 to 20 received Ad26.COV2.S at low or high dose, single or two shots; 5 received placebo; per-sample allocation not given. Sample collection was performed on day 63 after the first vaccine or placebo injection. TCRdb keeps only in-frame clones here, not all; method: immunoSEQ multiplex PCR. This sample has some 420,000 clones, with 70% to 90% found just once. This chain uses TRBV28 with TRBJ1-2; 9 bases line up with TRBD1. The starting material was peripheral blood, obtained in a trial of Ad26.COV2.S vaccine versus placebo. The origin of this receptor is a person aged 18 to 65 who received the Ad26.COV2.S COVID-19 vaccine or a placebo. The CDR3 DNA is TGTGCCAGCAGTTACGGGACAGGGTCCTATGGCTACACCTTC. It translates to CASSYGTGSYGYTF.